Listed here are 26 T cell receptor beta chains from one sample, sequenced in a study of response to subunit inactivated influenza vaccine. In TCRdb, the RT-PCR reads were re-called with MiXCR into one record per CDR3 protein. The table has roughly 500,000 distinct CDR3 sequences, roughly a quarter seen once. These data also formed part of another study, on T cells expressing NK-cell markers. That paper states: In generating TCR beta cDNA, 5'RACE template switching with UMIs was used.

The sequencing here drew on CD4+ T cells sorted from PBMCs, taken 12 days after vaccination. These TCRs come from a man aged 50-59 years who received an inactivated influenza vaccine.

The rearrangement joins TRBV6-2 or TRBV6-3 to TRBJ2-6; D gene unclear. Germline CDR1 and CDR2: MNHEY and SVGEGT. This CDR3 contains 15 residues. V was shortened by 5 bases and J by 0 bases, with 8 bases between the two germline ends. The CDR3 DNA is TGTGCCAGCAGTCCCAGCCACTCTGGGGCCAACGTCCTGACTTTC. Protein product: CASSPSHSGANVLTF.

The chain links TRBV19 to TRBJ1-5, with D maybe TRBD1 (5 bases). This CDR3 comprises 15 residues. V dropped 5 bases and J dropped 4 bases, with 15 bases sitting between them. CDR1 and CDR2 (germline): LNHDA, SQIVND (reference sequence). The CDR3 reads CASSGVTGRNQPQHF. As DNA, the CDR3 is TGTGCCAGTAGTGGGGTCACGGGGCGTAATCAGCCCCAGCATTTT. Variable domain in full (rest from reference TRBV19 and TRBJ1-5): DGGITQSPKYLFRKEGQNVTLSCEQNLNHDAMYWYRQDPGQGLRLIYYSQIVNDFQKGDIAEGYSVSREKKESFPLTVTSAQKNPTAFYLCASSGVTGRNQPQHFGDGTRLSIL.

The CDR3 DNA sequence: TGCGCCAGCAGCTTGGGGCAGATCGACACAGATACGCAGTATTTT. Translating it yields CASSLGQIDTDTQYF. The chain recombines TRBV5-1 with TRBJ2-3; D remains ambiguous. Trimming took off 0 bases at V and 2 bases at J, with 10 bases between the two ends. The CDR3 extends over 15 amino acids. Germline CDR1 is SGHRS and CDR2 is YFSETQ.

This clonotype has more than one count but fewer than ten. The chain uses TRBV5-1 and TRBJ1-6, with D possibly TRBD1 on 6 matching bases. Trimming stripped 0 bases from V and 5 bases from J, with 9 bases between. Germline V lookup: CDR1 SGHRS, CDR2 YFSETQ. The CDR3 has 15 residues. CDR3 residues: CASSLGPGDNSPLHF. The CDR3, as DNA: TGCGCCAGCAGCTTGGGTCCAGGGGATAATTCACCCCTCCACTTT.

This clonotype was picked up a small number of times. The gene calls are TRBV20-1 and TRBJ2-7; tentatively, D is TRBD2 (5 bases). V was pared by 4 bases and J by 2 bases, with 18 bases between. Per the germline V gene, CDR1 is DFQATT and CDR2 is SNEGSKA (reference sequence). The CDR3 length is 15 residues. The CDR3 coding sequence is TGCAGTGCTACCCCAACATCCGGGATCACCTACGAGCAGTACTTC. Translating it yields CSATPTSGITYEQYF.

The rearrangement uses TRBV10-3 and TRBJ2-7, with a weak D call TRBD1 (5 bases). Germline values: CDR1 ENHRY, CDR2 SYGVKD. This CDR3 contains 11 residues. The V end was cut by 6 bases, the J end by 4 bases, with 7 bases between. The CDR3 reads CAIRRQYEQYF. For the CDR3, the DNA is TGTGCCATCAGAAGACAGTACGAGCAGTACTTC.

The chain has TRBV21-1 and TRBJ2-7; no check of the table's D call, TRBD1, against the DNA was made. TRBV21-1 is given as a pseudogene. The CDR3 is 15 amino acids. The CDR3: CASSGGTVYFHEQYF. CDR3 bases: TGTGCCAGCAGCGGCGGGACAGTGTATTTCCACGAGCAGTACTTC.

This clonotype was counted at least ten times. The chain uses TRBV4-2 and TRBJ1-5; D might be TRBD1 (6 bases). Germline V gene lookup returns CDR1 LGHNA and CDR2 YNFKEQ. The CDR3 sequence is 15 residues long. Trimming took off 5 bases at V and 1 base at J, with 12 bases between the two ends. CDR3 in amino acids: CASSKQGASNQPQHF. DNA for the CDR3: TGTGCCAGCAGCAAACAGGGTGCGAGCAATCAGCCCCAGCATTTT.

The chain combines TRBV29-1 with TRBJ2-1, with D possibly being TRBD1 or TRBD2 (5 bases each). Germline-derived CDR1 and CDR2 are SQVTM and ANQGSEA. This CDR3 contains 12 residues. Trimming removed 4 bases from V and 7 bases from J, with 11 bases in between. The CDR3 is CSVGPGPNEQFF. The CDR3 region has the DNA TGCAGCGTTGGACCGGGGCCTAATGAGCAGTTCTTC.

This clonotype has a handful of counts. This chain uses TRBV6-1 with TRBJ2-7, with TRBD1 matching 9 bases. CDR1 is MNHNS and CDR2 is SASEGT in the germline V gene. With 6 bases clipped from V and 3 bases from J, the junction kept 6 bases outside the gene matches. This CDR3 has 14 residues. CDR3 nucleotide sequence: TGTGCCAGCAGCCGGGACAGGGATCTCTACGAGCAGTACTTC. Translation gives CASSRDRDLYEQYF.

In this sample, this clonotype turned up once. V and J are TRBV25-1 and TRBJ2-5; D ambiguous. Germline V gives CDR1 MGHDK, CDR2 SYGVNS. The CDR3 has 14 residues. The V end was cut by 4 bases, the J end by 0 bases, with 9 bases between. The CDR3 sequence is CASSVMVHQETQYF. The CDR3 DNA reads TGTGCCAGCAGTGTAATGGTCCACCAAGAGACCCAGTACTTC.

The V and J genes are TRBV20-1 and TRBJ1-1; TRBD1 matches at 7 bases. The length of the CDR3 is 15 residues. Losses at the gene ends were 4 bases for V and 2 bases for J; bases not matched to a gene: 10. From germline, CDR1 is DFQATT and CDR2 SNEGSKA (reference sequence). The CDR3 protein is CSAMGGGRPNTEAFF. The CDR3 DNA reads TGCAGTGCTATGGGAGGGGGCCGGCCAAACACTGAAGCTTTCTTT.

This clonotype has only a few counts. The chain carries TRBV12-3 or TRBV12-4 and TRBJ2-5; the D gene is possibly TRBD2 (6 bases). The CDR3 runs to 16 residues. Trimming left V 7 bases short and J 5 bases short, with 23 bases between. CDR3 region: CASTLSGRGGSETQYF. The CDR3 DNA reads TGTGCCAGCACCCTCTCGGGGCGGGGTGGATCGGAGACCCAGTACTTC.

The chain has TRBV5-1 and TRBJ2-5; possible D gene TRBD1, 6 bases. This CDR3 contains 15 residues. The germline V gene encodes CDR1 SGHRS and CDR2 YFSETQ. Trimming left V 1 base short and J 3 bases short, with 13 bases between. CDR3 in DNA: TGCGCCAGCAGCTTGTTGGGGGCGCAGAAAGAGACCCAGTACTTC. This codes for CASSLLGAQKETQYF.

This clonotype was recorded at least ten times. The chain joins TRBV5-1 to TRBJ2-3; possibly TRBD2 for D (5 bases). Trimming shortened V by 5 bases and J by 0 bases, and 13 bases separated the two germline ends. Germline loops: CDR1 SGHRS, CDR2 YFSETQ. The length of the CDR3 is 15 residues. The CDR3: CASRERVSSTDTQYF. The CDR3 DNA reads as TGCGCCAGCAGGGAGAGGGTTTCTAGCACAGATACGCAGTATTTT.

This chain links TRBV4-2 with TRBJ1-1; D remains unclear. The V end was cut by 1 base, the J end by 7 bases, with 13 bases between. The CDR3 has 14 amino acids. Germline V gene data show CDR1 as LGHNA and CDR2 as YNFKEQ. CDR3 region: CASSQVASVIEAFF. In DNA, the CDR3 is TGTGCCAGCAGCCAAGTGGCGTCAGTTATTGAAGCTTTCTTT.

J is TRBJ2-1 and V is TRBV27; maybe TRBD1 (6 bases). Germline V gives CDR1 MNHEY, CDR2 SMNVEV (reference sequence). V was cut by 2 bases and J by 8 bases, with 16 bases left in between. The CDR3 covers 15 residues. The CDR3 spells CASSLVGGSADEQFF. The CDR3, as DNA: TGTGCCAGCAGTTTAGTAGGGGGATCCGCCGATGAGCAGTTCTTC.

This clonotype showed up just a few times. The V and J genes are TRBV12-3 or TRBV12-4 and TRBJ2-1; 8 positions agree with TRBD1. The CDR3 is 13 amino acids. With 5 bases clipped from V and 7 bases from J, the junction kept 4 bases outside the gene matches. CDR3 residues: CASSADRGNEQFF. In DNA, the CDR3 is TGTGCCAGCAGTGCCGACAGGGGAAATGAGCAGTTCTTC.

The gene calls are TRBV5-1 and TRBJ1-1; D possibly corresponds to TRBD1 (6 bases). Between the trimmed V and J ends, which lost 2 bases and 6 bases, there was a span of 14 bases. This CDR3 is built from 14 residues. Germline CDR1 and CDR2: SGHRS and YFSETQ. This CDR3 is CASSFRGEGAEAFF. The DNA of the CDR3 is TGCGCCAGCAGCTTCAGGGGAGAGGGGGCTGAAGCTTTCTTT. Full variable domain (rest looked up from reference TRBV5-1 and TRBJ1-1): KAGVTQTPRYLIKTRGQQVTLSCSPISGHRSVSWYQQTPGQGLQFLFEYFSETQRNKGNFPGRFSGRQFSNSRSEMNVSTLELGDSALYLCASSFRGEGAEAFFGQGTRLTVV.

CDR3 loop: CASSFVGQGAYEQYF. The DNA of the CDR3 is TGTGCCAGCAGTTTCGTTGGACAGGGGGCCTACGAGCAGTACTTC. The rearrangement joins TRBV6-7 to TRBJ2-7; 10 nucleotides agree with TRBD1. TRBV6-7 is reported as an ORF; its role is uncertain. V shed 4 bases and J 2 bases; nucleotides not matched to a gene: 5. This CDR3 region has 15 residues.

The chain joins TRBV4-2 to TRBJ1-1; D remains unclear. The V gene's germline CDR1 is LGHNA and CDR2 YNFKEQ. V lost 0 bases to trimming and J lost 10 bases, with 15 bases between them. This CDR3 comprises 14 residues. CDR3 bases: TGTGCCAGCAGCCAAGAGGCAGCCGTCCTTGGAGCTTTCTTT. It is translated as CASSQEAAVLGAFF.

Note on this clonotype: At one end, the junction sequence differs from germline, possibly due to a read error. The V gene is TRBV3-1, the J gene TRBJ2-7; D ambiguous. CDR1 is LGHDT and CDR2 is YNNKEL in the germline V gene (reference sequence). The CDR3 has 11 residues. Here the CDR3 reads CASSQGQAANF. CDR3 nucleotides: TGTGCCAGCAGCCAAGGACAAGCCGCGAACTTC.

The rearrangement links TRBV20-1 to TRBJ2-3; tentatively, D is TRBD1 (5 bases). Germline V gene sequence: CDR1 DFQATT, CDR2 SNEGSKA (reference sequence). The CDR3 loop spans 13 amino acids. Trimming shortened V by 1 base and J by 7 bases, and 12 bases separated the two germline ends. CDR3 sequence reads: CSARVQGSNTQYF. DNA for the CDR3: TGCAGTGCTAGAGTTCAGGGATCGAATACGCAGTATTTT.

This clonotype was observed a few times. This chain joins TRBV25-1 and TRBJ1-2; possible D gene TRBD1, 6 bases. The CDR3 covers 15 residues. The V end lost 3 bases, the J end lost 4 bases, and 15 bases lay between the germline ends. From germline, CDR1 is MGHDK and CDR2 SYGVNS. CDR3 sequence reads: CASSDTGRSVYGYTF. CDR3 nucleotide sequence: TGTGCCAGCAGTGATACAGGGAGGTCTGTCTATGGCTACACCTTC.

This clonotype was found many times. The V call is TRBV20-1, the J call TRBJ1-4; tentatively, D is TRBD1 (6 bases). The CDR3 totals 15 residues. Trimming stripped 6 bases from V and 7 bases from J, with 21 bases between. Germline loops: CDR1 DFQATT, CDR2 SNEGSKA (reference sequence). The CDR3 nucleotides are TGCAGTGCCCCCCCTGGGGGGCGTGAGAGTGAAAAACTGTTTTTT. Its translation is CSAPPGGRESEKLFF.

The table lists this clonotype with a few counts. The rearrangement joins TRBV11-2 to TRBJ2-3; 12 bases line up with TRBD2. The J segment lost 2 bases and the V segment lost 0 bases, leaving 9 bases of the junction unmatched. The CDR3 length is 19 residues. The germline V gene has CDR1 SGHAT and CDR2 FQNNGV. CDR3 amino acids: CASSLDKGLAGILTDTQYF. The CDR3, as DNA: TGTGCCAGCAGCTTAGACAAAGGACTAGCGGGGATACTCACAGATACGCAGTATTTT. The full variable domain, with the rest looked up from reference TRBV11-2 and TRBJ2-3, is EAGVAQSPRYKIIEKRQSVAFWCNPISGHATLYWYQQILGQGPKLLIQFQNNGVVDDSQLPKDRFSAERLKGVDSTLKIQPAKLEDSAVYLCASSLDKGLAGILTDTQYFGPGTRLTVL.